This passage covers 24 T cell receptor beta chains from one sample sequenced in a study of blood T cells in healthy people across ages. Then a second PCR, running roughly 6 to 11 cycles, was carried out with a sample-barcoded 5' primer and a J-beta primer mix. One entry per CDR3 protein results from TCRdb running MiXCR on the 5' RACE reads. The repertoire holds almost 800,000 distinct CDR3 sequences, 58% seen once, with roughly 20% in the top ten. Sample: blood. Receptor source: a man aged 25-45 years in good health.

The chain uses TRBV20-1 and TRBJ2-3, with D unclear. Trimming took 0 bases from V and 6 from J, leaving 13 bases between them. The germline gives CDR1 DFQATT, CDR2 SNEGSKA (reference sequence). This CDR3 spans 14 amino acids. CDR3 in DNA: TGCAGTGCTAGAGATACTACTCCCCCGGATACGCAGTATTTT. Translation gives CSARDTTPPDTQYF.

This clonotype appeared a few times. The chain is built from TRBV11-1 and TRBJ2-1; 9 nucleotides line up with TRBD2. The CDR3 is made up of 16 amino acids. Germline assignment: CDR1 SGHAT and CDR2 FQDESV (reference sequence). The junction had 11 bases not matched to a gene; V was cut back by 5 bases and J by 6 bases. CDR3 nucleotide sequence: TGTGCCAGCAGCCTAAGGGCGGGAGGGCCTCTCAATGAGCAGTTCTTC. Amino acid sequence: CASSLRAGGPLNEQFF.

V usage is TRBV13 and J usage is TRBJ2-7; 12 bases align to TRBD2. In germline, CDR1 is PRHDT, CDR2 FYEKMQ (reference sequence). After removal of 3 bases from V and 10 bases from J, the junction contained 7 bases not matched to a gene. The CDR3 is 14 residues long. The CDR3 DNA sequence: TGTGCCAGCAGCTTTAGGACTAGCGGGGACTCCCAGTACTTC. This gives the protein CASSFRTSGDSQYF.

The chain combines TRBV6-5 with TRBJ2-7; maybe TRBD2 (6 bases). The V gene lost 2 bases and the J gene lost 5 bases, with 16 bases spanning the gap. Germline V gene data show CDR1 as MNHEY and CDR2 as SVGAGI. The CDR3 length is 15 residues. CDR3 amino acids: CASSYQVAVGDEQYF. The DNA of the CDR3 is TGTGCCAGCAGTTACCAAGTAGCGGTAGGAGACGAGCAGTACTTC.

Notes on this clonotype: Compared with germline, one end of the junction differs, possibly owing to a read error. The rearrangement uses TRBV24-1 and TRBJ2-3, with TRBD2 as a possible D gene (6 bases). CDR1 KGHDR and CDR2 SFDVKD come from the germline V gene. CDR3 length equals 14 residues. CDR3 sequence reads: CTTSISGSTDTQYF. The CDR3 DNA is TGTACCACCAGTATAAGCGGGAGCACAGATACGCAGTATTTT.

This clonotype was detected ten times or more. This chain uses TRBV7-9 with TRBJ1-2; TRBD1 agrees at 11 bases. Germline V gene lookup returns CDR1 SEHNR and CDR2 FQNEAQ (reference sequence). V was pared by 3 bases and J by 7 bases, with 7 bases of the junction left unmatched. This CDR3 has 15 amino acids. The CDR3 region is CASSFDGTGGSGYTF. In DNA, the CDR3 is TGTGCCAGCAGCTTCGATGGGACAGGGGGTAGTGGCTACACCTTC. Looking up the rest from reference TRBV7-9 and TRBJ1-2 gives the full variable domain: DTGVSQNPRHKITKRGQNVTFRCDPISEHNRLYWYRQTLGQGPEFLTYFQNEAQLEKSRLLSDRFSAERPKGSFSTLEIQRTEQGDSAMYLCASSFDGTGGSGYTFGSGTRLTVV.

This chain links TRBV5-6 with TRBJ1-2; D is unresolved. CDR1 is SGHDT and CDR2 is YYEEEE in the germline V gene. The CDR3 sequence is 13 residues long. V lost 0 bases, J lost 9 bases, and 12 bases lay in between. The CDR3 region is CASSLAGTRSYTF. CDR3 nucleotides: TGTGCCAGCAGCTTGGCAGGCACCAGGAGCTACACCTTC.

This clonotype was recorded once. This rearrangement joins TRBV20-1 to TRBJ1-2; tentative D call: TRBD1 (5 bases). Germline loops: CDR1 DFQATT, CDR2 SNEGSKA (reference sequence). The CDR3 is 14 amino acids. Trimming shortened V by 5 bases and J by 1 base, and 14 bases separated the two germline ends. Here the CDR3 reads CSAGGDGYNYGYTF. CDR3 DNA: TGCAGTGCTGGGGGGGACGGATATAACTATGGCTACACCTTC.

The chain joins TRBV27 to TRBJ2-1; D is perhaps TRBD2 (6 bases). This CDR3 region has 13 residues. CDR1 and CDR2 from the germline V gene are MNHEY and SMNVEV (reference sequence). Trimming removed 6 bases from V and 14 bases from J, with 20 bases in between. This CDR3 reads CASSSFTGLEKFF. CDR3 nucleotides: TGTGCCAGCAGCTCCTTCACGGGACTGGAAAAGTTCTTC.

The chain joins TRBV27 to TRBJ2-5; 15 positions match TRBD2. The CDR3 is 15 amino acids. V was clipped by 5 bases and J by 11 bases; unmatched bases: 9. The germline V gene has CDR1 MNHEY and CDR2 SMNVEV (reference sequence). Here the CDR3 reads CASSIWTSGREEQYF. For the CDR3, the DNA is TGTGCCAGCAGTATATGGACTAGCGGGAGGGAGGAGCAGTACTTC.

This clonotype was seen once. The V gene is TRBV20-1, the J gene TRBJ1-1; D ambiguous. Germline CDR1 and CDR2: DFQATT and SNEGSKA (reference sequence). The CDR3 covers 11 residues. CDR3: CSASVNTEAFF. In nucleotides, the CDR3 is TGCAGCGCGTCTGTGAACACTGAAGCTTTCTTT.

The chain employs TRBV7-3 and TRBJ2-1; 7 positions match TRBD2. The CDR3 contains 14 residues. Germline values: CDR1 SGHTA, CDR2 FQGTGA. V shed 4 bases and J 7 bases; nucleotides not matched to a gene: 7. CDR3 sequence: CASSSAGTINEQFF. The CDR3 nucleotides are TGTGCCAGCAGCTCTGCCGGGACTATAAATGAGCAGTTCTTC.

The rearrangement joins TRBV29-1 to TRBJ2-5; D is unresolved. The CDR3 covers 11 residues. Germline CDR1 is SQVTM and CDR2 is ANQGSEA. V lost 6 bases and J lost 11, with 16 bases in between. This CDR3 is CSVPHRAEQYF. The DNA of the CDR3 is TGCAGCGTCCCCCACCGGGCGGAGCAGTACTTC.

J is TRBJ2-5 and V is TRBV30; D is ambiguous. CDR1 and CDR2 from the germline V gene are GTSNPN and SVGIG (reference sequence). The CDR3 runs 12 residues. The germline V and J ends were trimmed by 2 bases and 5 bases, with 9 bases remaining between them. Written as DNA, the CDR3 is TGTGCCTGGAGTAGAGAGAGGGAGACCCAGTACTTC. It specifies CAWSRERETQYF.

Ten or more counts support this clonotype. The J gene is TRBJ1-2, the V gene TRBV25-1; no clear D. The V gene's germline CDR1 is MGHDK and CDR2 SYGVNS. There are 14 residues in the CDR3. V was pared by 3 bases and J by 9 bases, with 17 bases between. CDR3 nucleotide sequence: TGTGCCAGCAGTGATTTCGAGGGTATCGGTAGCTACACCTTC. This sequence encodes CASSDFEGIGSYTF.

V is TRBV29-1 and J is TRBJ2-1, with 7 bases matching TRBD1. CDR3 length: 15 amino acids. Trimming at V came to 3 bases and at J to 8 bases, leaving 13 bases not matched to a gene. In germline, CDR1 is SQVTM, CDR2 ANQGSEA. The CDR3 reads CSVEETGWTMDEQFF. The DNA of the CDR3 is TGCAGCGTTGAGGAGACAGGGTGGACGATGGATGAGCAGTTCTTC.

V usage is TRBV10-3 and J usage is TRBJ2-7, with 11 bases aligning to TRBD2. Germline V gene sequence: CDR1 ENHRY, CDR2 SYGVKD. The CDR3 consists of 16 residues. Losses at the gene ends were 5 bases for V and 3 bases for J; bases not matched to a gene: 9. CDR3 coding DNA: TGTGCCATCAGTCAACCGACTAGCGGGATTTTCTACGAGCAGTACTTC. It translates to CAISQPTSGIFYEQYF.

This clonotype was observed a handful of times. The chain is built from TRBV29-1 and TRBJ2-7, with D maybe TRBD2 (7 bases). Germline CDR1 and CDR2: SQVTM and ANQGSEA. The CDR3 is 13 amino acids. V was shortened by 7 bases and J by 4 bases, with 17 bases between the two germline ends. The CDR3 protein is CSARGGTGYEQYF. Written as DNA, the CDR3 is TGCAGCGCGAGGGGGGGCACGGGTTACGAGCAGTACTTC.

The gene calls are TRBV6-2 or TRBV6-3 and TRBJ2-6; 9 positions match TRBD1. The CDR3 runs 18 residues. Germline V gene data show CDR1 as MNHEY and CDR2 as SVGEGT. The J segment lost 4 bases and the V segment lost 7 bases, leaving 14 bases of the junction unmatched. Here the CDR3 DNA reads TGTGCCAGCACCCTCCCTCGGGGACAGGGAGCCGGGGCCAACGTCCTGACTTTC. It specifies CASTLPRGQGAGANVLTF.

J is TRBJ1-3 and V is TRBV7-6, with 7 bases that match TRBD1. CDR1 SGHVS and CDR2 FNYEAQ come from the germline V gene. The CDR3 has 16 residues. With V trimmed by 5 bases and J by 0 bases, 7 bases remained unmatched. This chain's CDR3 is CASSPRGDSSGNTIYF. The CDR3 DNA sequence: TGTGCCAGCAGCCCGAGGGGGGACAGCTCTGGAAACACCATATATTTT.

The chain recombines TRBV15 with TRBJ2-1; D perhaps matches TRBD1 (6 bases). This CDR3 region has 17 residues. V lost 1 base and J lost 3, with 16 bases in between. The germline CDR1 and CDR2 sequences are LNHNV and YYDKDF (reference sequence). Here the CDR3 reads CATSRGQDSYNYNEQFF. CDR3 bases: TGTGCCACCAGCAGAGGACAGGATAGTTACAACTACAATGAGCAGTTCTTC.

This chain joins TRBV29-1 and TRBJ1-1; tentative D call: TRBD1 (5 bases). CDR3 length equals 14 residues. V lost 4 bases, J lost 8 bases, and 20 bases lay in between. Germline V CDR1 and CDR2: SQVTM, ANQGSEA. In nucleotides, the CDR3 is TGCAGCGTTGCCATCTCATATCTAACAGGAGAAGCTTTCTTT. Translation gives CSVAISYLTGEAFF.

The V gene is TRBV20-1, the J gene TRBJ2-1; D tentatively reads TRBD1 or TRBD2 (5 bases each). Trimming took 5 bases from V and 9 from J, leaving 20 bases between them. Germline V CDR1 and CDR2: DFQATT, SNEGSKA (reference sequence). This CDR3 spans 14 amino acids. In DNA form, the CDR3 reads TGCAGTGCTCCTTCCCCGGGACCAAGTATTGAGCAGTTCTTC. Translating gives CSAPSPGPSIEQFF.

The V and J genes are TRBV20-1 and TRBJ2-1; TRBD2 agrees at 8 bases. In germline, CDR1 is DFQATT, CDR2 SNEGSKA (reference sequence). The CDR3 contains 15 residues. Trimming removed 3 bases from V and 9 bases from J; junction bases left unmatched: 13. The CDR3 DNA sequence: TGCAGTGCTAGTTCGGGCGAGCGGGGGAGGGGTGAGCAGTTCTTC. The encoded protein is CSASSGERGRGEQFF.